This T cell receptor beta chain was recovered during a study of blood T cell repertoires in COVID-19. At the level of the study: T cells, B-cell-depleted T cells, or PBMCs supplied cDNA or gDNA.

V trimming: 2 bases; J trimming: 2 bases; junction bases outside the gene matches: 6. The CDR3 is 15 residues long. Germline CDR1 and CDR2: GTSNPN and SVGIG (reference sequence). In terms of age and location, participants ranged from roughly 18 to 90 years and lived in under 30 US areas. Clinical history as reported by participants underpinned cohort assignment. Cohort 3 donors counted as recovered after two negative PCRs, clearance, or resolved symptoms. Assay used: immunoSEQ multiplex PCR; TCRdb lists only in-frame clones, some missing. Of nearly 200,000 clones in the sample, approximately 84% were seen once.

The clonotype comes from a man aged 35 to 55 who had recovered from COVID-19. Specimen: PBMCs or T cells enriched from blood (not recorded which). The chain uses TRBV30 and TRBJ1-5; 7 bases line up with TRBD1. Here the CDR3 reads CAWSIGGSGNQPQHF. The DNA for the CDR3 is TGTGCCTGGAGTATAGGGGGCTCGGGCAATCAGCCCCAGCATTTT.